This T cell receptor (beta chain) was sequenced in a study of blood T cell repertoires in COVID-19. V lost 3 bases and J 6 bases, leaving 9 bases between the germline ends. The germline CDR1 and CDR2 sequences are MDHEN and SYDVKM. The CDR3 length is 13 residues. Produced via immunoSEQ multiplex PCR; TCRdb's table is partial and in-frame only. The table lists about 310,000 clones, about 89% of them singletons. Material for sequencing was PBMCs or T cells enriched from blood (not recorded which). The receptor comes from a man in his 60s who had recovered from COVID-19. The chain couples TRBV28 to TRBJ2-1, with D perhaps matching TRBD1 (5 bases). The CDR3 region has the DNA TGTGCCAGCAGTTTTACAGGATCCAATGAGCAGTTCTTC. Its protein is CASSFTGSNEQFF.